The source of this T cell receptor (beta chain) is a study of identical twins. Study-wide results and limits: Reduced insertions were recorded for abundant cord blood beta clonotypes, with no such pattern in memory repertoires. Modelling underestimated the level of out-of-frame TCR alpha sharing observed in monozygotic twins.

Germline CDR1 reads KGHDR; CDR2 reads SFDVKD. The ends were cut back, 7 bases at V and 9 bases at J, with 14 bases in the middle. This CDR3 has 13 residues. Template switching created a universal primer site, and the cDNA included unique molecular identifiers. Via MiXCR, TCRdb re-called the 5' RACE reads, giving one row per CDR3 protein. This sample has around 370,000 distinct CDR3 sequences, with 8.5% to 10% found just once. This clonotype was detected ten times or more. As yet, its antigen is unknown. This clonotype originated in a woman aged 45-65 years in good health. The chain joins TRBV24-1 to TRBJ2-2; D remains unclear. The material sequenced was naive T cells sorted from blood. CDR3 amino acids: CATRGRLGRELFF. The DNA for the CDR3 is TGTGCCACCAGAGGAAGACTGGGGAGGGAGCTGTTTTTT.